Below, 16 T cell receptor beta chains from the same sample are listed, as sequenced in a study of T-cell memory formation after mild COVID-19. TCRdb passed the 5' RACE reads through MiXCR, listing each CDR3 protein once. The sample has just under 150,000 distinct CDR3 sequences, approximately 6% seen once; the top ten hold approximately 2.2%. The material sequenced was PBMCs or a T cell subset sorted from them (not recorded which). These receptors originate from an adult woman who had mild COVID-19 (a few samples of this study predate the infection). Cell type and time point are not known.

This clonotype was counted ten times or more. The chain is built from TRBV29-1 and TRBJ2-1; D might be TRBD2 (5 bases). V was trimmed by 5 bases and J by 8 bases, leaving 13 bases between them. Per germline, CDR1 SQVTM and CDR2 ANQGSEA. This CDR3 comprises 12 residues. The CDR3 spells CSVRRYGDEQFF. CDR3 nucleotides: TGCAGCGTTCGGAGGTACGGTGATGAGCAGTTCTTC.

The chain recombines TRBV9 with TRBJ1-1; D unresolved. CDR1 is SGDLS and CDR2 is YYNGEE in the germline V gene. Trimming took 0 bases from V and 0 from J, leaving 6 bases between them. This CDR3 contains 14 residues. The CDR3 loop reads CASSVGQLNTEAFF. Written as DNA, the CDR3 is TGTGCCAGCAGCGTAGGGCAGCTGAACACTGAAGCTTTCTTT.

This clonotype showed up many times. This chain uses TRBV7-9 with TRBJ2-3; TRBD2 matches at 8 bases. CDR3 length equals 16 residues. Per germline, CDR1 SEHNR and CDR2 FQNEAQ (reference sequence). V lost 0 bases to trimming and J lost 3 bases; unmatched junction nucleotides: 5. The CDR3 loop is CASSLAERGRTDTQYF. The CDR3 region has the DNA TGTGCCAGCAGCTTAGCAGAGCGGGGGAGGACAGATACGCAGTATTTT.

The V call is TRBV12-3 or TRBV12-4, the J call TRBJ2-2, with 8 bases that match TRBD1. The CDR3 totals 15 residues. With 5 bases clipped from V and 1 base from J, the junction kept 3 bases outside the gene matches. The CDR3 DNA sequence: TGTGCCAGCAGTGTCGGGACAGGGAACACCGGGGAGCTGTTTTTT. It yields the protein CASSVGTGNTGELFF.

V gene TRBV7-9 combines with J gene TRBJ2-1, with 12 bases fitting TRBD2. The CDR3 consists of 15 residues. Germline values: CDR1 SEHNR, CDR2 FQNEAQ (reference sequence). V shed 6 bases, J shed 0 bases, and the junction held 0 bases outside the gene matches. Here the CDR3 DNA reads TGTGCCAGCAGGACTAGCGGGAGCTCCTACAATGAGCAGTTCTTC. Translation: CASRTSGSSYNEQFF.

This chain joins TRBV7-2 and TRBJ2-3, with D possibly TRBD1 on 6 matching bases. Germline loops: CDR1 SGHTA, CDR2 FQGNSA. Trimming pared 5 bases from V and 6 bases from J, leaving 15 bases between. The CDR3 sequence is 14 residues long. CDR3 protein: CASSTRTGSDTQYF. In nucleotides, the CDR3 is TGTGCCAGCAGCACGAGAACAGGGTCCGATACGCAGTATTTT.

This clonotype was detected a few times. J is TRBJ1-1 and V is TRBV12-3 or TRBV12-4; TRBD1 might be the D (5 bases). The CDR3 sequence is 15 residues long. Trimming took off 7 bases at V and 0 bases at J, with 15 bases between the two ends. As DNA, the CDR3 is TGTGCCAGCACCTTGGGTCTCAGGGTGAACACTGAAGCTTTCTTT. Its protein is CASTLGLRVNTEAFF.

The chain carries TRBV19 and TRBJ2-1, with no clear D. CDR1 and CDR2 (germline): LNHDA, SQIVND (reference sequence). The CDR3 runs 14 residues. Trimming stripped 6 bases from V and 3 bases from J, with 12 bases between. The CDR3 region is CASSLGIGYNEQFF. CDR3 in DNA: TGTGCCAGTAGCCTAGGTATCGGCTACAATGAGCAGTTCTTC.

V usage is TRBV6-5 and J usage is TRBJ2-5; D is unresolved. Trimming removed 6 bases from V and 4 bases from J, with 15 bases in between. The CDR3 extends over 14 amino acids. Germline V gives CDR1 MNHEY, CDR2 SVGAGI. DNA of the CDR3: TGTGCCAGCAGGACGGTGAGATCGGGAGAGACCCAGTACTTC. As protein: CASRTVRSGETQYF.

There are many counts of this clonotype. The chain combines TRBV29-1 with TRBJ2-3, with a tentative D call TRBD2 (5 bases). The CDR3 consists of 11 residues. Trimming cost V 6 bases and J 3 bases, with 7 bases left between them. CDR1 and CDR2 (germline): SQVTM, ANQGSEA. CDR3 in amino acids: CSVEGTDTQYF. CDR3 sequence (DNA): TGCAGCGTCGAGGGAACAGATACGCAGTATTTT.

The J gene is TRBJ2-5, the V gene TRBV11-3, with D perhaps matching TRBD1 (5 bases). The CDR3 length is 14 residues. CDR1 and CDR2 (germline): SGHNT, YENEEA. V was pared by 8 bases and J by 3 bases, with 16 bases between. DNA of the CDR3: TGTGCCAGCGCCTCCTCGGGCAGGGAAGAGACCCAGTACTTC. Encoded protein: CASASSGREETQYF.

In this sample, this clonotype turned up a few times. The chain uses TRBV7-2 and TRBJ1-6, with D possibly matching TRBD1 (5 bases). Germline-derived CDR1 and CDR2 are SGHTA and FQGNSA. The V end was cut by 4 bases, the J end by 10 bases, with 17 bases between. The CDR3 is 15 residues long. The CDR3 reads CASSSLGQFGSPLHF. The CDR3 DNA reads TGTGCCAGCAGCTCTCTAGGACAATTTGGATCACCCCTCCACTTT.

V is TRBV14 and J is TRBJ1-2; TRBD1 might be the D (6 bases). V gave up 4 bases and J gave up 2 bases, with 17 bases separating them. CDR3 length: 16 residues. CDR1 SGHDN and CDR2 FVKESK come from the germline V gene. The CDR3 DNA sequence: TGTGCCAGCAGCCCGGTACAGGGTTGGAAAAACTATGGCTACACCTTC. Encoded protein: CASSPVQGWKNYGYTF.

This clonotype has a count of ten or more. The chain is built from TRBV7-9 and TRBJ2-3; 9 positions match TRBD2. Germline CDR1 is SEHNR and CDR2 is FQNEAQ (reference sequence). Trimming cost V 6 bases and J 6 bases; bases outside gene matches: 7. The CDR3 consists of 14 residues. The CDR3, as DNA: TGTGCCAGCAGAAATAGCGGGAGAGGGGATACGCAGTATTTT. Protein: CASRNSGRGDTQYF.

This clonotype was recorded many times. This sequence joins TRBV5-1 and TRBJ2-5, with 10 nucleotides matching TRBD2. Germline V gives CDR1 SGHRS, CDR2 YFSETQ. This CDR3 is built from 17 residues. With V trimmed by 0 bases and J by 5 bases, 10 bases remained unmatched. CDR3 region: CASSLEALAGARETQYF. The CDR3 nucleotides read TGCGCCAGCAGCTTGGAGGCCCTAGCGGGGGCCCGGGAGACCCAGTACTTC.

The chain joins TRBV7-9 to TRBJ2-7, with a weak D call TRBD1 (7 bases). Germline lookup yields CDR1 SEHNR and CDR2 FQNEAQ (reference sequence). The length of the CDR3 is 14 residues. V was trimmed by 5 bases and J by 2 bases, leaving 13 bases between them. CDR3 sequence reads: CASSAGQQTYEQYF. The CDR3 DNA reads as TGTGCCAGCAGCGCGGGACAGCAAACCTACGAGCAGTACTTC.